The clone carrying this T cell receptor beta chain was found many times. This entry belongs to a study of T-cell reconstitution after alpha-beta-depleted transplantation in children. Researchers prepared the TCRbeta library using unique molecular identifiers, the study reports. From the PCR reads, TCRdb called clonotypes with MiXCR, one entry per CDR3 protein. This sample has around 380,000 distinct CDR3 sequences, with about a tenth found just once. The V end lost 10 bases, the J end lost 4 bases, and 16 bases lay between the germline ends. CDR3 length: 13 residues. Germline CDR1 MNHNY, CDR2 SVGAGI (reference sequence).

This clonotype originated in a human donor who donated a stem cell graft to a child with acute myeloid leukemia. This rearrangement joins TRBV6-6 to TRBJ1-2; possible D gene TRBD1, 6 bases. Sequenced material: PBMCs from the stem cell graft donor, taken from the stem cell graft. The CDR3 sequence is CATRGGDGYGYTF. The CDR3 DNA is TGTGCCACAAGGGGGGGGGACGGCTATGGCTACACCTTC.